A single sample is the source of the 2 T cell receptor beta chains below, sequenced in a study of T cells in Graves' hyperthyroidism and ophthalmopathy. RNA transcripts yielded amplified TCR beta CDR3 regions. The HTBI primer set served for first-round RT-PCR of the TCR CDR3. TCRdb used MiXCR to reprocess the multiplex PCR reads, holding one entry per CDR3 protein. The data hold some 500,000 distinct CDR3 sequences, with 15% to 20% observed a single time. The sequenced material came from blood. The receptors shown here come from a woman in her 30s with Graves' ophthalmopathy.

This clonotype was counted many times. J is TRBJ2-5 and V is TRBV12-3 or TRBV12-4; D may be TRBD2 (6 bases). With 5 bases removed from V and 5 bases from J, the gap between germline ends came to 18 bases. The CDR3 is 15 residues long. As DNA, the CDR3 is TGTGCCAGCAGTCCCCGAAGGGGAGGCGGGGAGACCCAGTACTTC. Amino acid sequence: CASSPRRGGGETQYF.

The chain has TRBV20-1 and TRBJ2-3; 11 bases are shared with TRBD2. The V gene's germline CDR1 is DFQATT and CDR2 SNEGSKA (reference sequence). The ends lost 5 bases at V and 6 bases at J; junction bases unmatched: 13. This CDR3 spans 16 amino acids. CDR3 sequence: CSAYPLAGGPGDTQYF. The CDR3 bases are TGCAGTGCTTATCCTTTAGCGGGAGGGCCGGGGGATACGCAGTATTTT.